Presented here are 28 T cell receptor beta chains from one specimen sequenced in a study of blood T cells in healthy people across ages. Using a J-beta primer mix together with a sample-barcoded 5' primer, a second PCR was run for about 6 to 12 cycles. From the 5' RACE reads, TCRdb called clonotypes with MiXCR, one entry per CDR3 protein. The sample lists about 1.6 million distinct CDR3 sequences, roughly a third seen once, with about 11% in the top ten. Input material: blood. These receptors all stem from a young woman in good health.

This clonotype appeared many times. This rearrangement joins TRBV29-1 to TRBJ2-1, with D unresolved. V shed 7 bases and J shed 0 bases, with 13 bases lying between them. The CDR3 extends over 14 amino acids. Germline CDR1 reads SQVTM; CDR2 reads ANQGSEA. CDR3 DNA: TGCAGCGCCGTAGGATCCGGCTCCTACAATGAGCAGTTCTTC. It is translated as CSAVGSGSYNEQFF.

J is TRBJ2-1 and V is TRBV18, with D unresolved. CDR1 is KGHSH, CDR2 LQKENI, per germline. V was trimmed by 2 bases and J by 5 bases, leaving 16 bases between them. The CDR3 consists of 16 residues. This CDR3 reads CASSPVLVGSNNEQFF. DNA of the CDR3: TGTGCCAGCTCACCAGTGTTGGTGGGTTCGAACAATGAGCAGTTCTTC.

This clonotype was observed a handful of times. The V gene is TRBV4-1, the J gene TRBJ1-4, with 9 bases lining up with TRBD1. J gave up 12 bases and V 3 bases, and 11 bases lay outside the gene matches. The CDR3 has 15 amino acids. The V gene's germline CDR1 is MGHRA and CDR2 YSYEKL. In nucleotides, the CDR3 is TGCGCCAGCAGCCACACGAGACAGGGGGACCTAGAACTGTTTTTT. Its protein is CASSHTRQGDLELFF.

The V call is TRBV7-2, the J call TRBJ1-2; perhaps TRBD1 as D (6 bases). The length of the CDR3 is 16 residues. The V gene lost 4 bases and the J gene lost 8 bases, with 23 bases spanning the gap. The germline CDR1 and CDR2 sequences are SGHTA and FQGNSA. CDR3 nucleotides: TGTGCCAGCAGCTCCCCCCTCGACAGGCCAAGCAACGGCTACACCTTC. Its translation is CASSSPLDRPSNGYTF. Together with reference TRBV7-2 and TRBJ1-2, the CDR3 gives the full variable domain: GAGVSQSPSNKVTEKGKDVELRCDPISGHTALYWYRQSLGQGLEFLIYFQGNSAPDKSGLPSDRFSAERTGGSVSTLTIQRTQQEDSAVYLCASSSPLDRPSNGYTFGSGTRLTVV.

This chain connects TRBV12-3 or TRBV12-4 to TRBJ1-5; TRBD1 matches 9 bases. V gave up 6 bases and J gave up 9 bases; unmatched junction bases: 3. CDR3 length: 12 residues. The CDR3 protein is CASRRTGAPQHF. The CDR3 DNA follows: TGTGCCAGCAGGAGGACAGGGGCGCCCCAGCATTTT.

In regard to this clonotype: The junction shows a germline mismatch at one end, possibly a read error. The gene calls are TRBV18 and TRBJ2-7, with D possibly TRBD2 on 6 matching bases. The V gene's germline CDR1 is KGHSH and CDR2 LQKENI. The CDR3 is made up of 16 amino acids. CDR3 sequence reads: CTSSPFGVAATYEQYF. The CDR3, as DNA: TGTACCAGCTCACCATTCGGAGTAGCGGCTACCTACGAGCAGTACTTC.

The chain uses TRBV20-1 and TRBJ2-7; 8 bases fit TRBD1. Germline V gives CDR1 DFQATT, CDR2 SNEGSKA (reference sequence). The CDR3 sequence is 16 residues long. With V trimmed by 6 bases and J by 4 bases, 17 bases remained unmatched. CDR3 sequence (DNA): TGCAGTGCCGTTACCATTCCGGGACAGGAGAATTACGAGCAGTACTTC. As protein: CSAVTIPGQENYEQYF.

The chain carries TRBV18 and TRBJ2-1, with TRBD2 as a possible D gene (5 bases). The CDR3 is 13 amino acids. Trimming shortened V by 6 bases and J by 8 bases, and 14 bases separated the two germline ends. Germline V gene lookup returns CDR1 KGHSH and CDR2 LQKENI. CDR3 in amino acids: CASSIILGDEQFF. The CDR3 nucleotides read TGTGCCAGCTCCATTATTCTGGGAGATGAGCAGTTCTTC.

In its sample, this clonotype was seen many times. The chain has TRBV2 and TRBJ2-2; D is tentatively TRBD1 or TRBD2 (5 bases each). Germline loops: CDR1 SNHLY, CDR2 FYNNEI. Trimming took off 6 bases at V and 6 bases at J, with 17 bases between the two ends. The CDR3 loop spans 15 amino acids. The CDR3 region is CASSPRDPRAGELFF. CDR3 DNA sequence: TGTGCCAGCAGCCCCCGGGACCCCAGAGCCGGGGAGCTGTTTTTT.

There are a few counts of this clonotype. This sequence joins TRBV12-3 or TRBV12-4 and TRBJ2-3; TRBD2 matches at 8 bases. The V gene end was trimmed by 6 bases and the J gene end by 4 bases; junction bases not matched to a gene: 12. The CDR3 runs to 16 residues. The DNA for the CDR3 is TGTGCCAGCAGGCTTGGCGGGGGGTCGAGGCCAGATACGCAGTATTTT. Translating it yields CASRLGGGSRPDTQYF.

The J gene is TRBJ2-3, the V gene TRBV29-1; the D call may be TRBD1 or TRBD2 (5 bases each). The germline V and J ends were trimmed by 6 bases and 2 bases, with 18 bases remaining between them. The CDR3 is 15 residues long. Looked up from germline, CDR1 is SQVTM and CDR2 is ANQGSEA. This CDR3 reads CSVGVGGSPTDTQYF. DNA for the CDR3: TGCAGCGTGGGGGTCGGCGGGTCCCCCACAGATACGCAGTATTTT.

V is TRBV7-8 and J is TRBJ2-3, with no clear D. Trimming shortened V by 1 base and J by 4 bases, and 12 bases separated the two germline ends. CDR3 length equals 15 residues. Germline V gene data show CDR1 as SGHVS and CDR2 as FQNEAQ. The CDR3 region is CASSLEQQSSDTQYF. The CDR3 nucleotides are TGTGCCAGCAGCTTAGAACAGCAGAGCTCAGATACGCAGTATTTT. Filled out from reference TRBV7-8 and TRBJ2-3, the complete variable domain reads GAGVSQSPRYKVAKRGQDVALRCDPISGHVSLFWYQQALGQGPEFLTYFQNEAQLDKSGLPSDRFFAERPEGSVSTLKIQRTQQEDSAVYLCASSLEQQSSDTQYFGPGTRLTVL.

This clonotype was seen just once. The junction departs from the called germline gene at one end, perhaps through a read error. This chain joins TRBV12-3 or TRBV12-4 and TRBJ2-3; TRBD2 aligns across 10 bases. The CDR3 covers 18 residues. The CDR3, as DNA: TGTGCCAGCAGAGTGAGCGGGGGGGCCTTCGGGTTCTCAGATACGGAGTATTTT. Its translation is CASRVSGGAFGFSDTEYF.

The chain carries TRBV10-3 and TRBJ1-2, with D unclear. The CDR3 is 12 residues long. V gave up 5 bases and J gave up 3 bases, with 7 bases separating them. Germline-derived CDR1 and CDR2 are ENHRY and SYGVKD. This CDR3 is CAISLQDYGYTF. The CDR3 DNA sequence: TGTGCCATCAGTTTACAAGACTATGGCTACACCTTC.

The chain combines TRBV15 with TRBJ2-1, with D hard to call. The V gene's germline CDR1 is LNHNV and CDR2 YYDKDF (reference sequence). CDR3 length equals 16 residues. V was pared by 4 bases and J by 8 bases, with 21 bases between. The CDR3 sequence is CATSTHFVGLRYEQFF. The CDR3 coding sequence is TGTGCCACCAGCACCCATTTCGTAGGGCTTCGATATGAGCAGTTCTTC.

This chain links TRBV10-1 with TRBJ2-1; 10 bases fit TRBD2. The V and J ends lost 2 bases and 9 bases, in that order; junction bases with no gene match: 10. Germline V gene lookup returns CDR1 WNHNN and CDR2 SYGVQD (reference sequence). The CDR3 has 16 residues. As DNA, the CDR3 is TGCGCCAGCAGTGAGGTTGCCAGCGGGGGGGCCGGTGAGCAGTTCTTC. This encodes CASSEVASGGAGEQFF.

This clonotype has just a few counts. The chain employs TRBV30 and TRBJ2-3; 10 nucleotides match TRBD1. Germline CDR1 and CDR2: GTSNPN and SVGIG (reference sequence). The CDR3 has 17 residues. After removal of 5 bases from V and 4 bases from J, the junction contained 15 bases not matched to a gene. The CDR3 sequence: CAWVDILGQGRADTQYF. CDR3 nucleotides: TGTGCCTGGGTTGACATCTTGGGACAGGGGAGGGCAGATACGCAGTATTTT. The entire variable domain, with the rest obtained from reference TRBV30 and TRBJ2-3, is as follows: SQTIHQWPATLVQPVGSPLSLECTVEGTSNPNLYWYRQAAGRGLQLLFYSVGIGQISSEVPQNLSASRPQDRQFILSSKKLLLSDSGFYLCAWVDILGQGRADTQYFGPGTRLTVL.

This chain connects TRBV4-1 to TRBJ1-6; no clear D gene. The CDR3 loop spans 17 amino acids. CDR1 and CDR2 from the germline V gene are MGHRA and YSYEKL. Trimming pared 0 bases from V and 5 bases from J, leaving 14 bases between. The CDR3 here is CASSQDGEGTDNSPLHF. CDR3 bases: TGCGCCAGCAGCCAAGATGGGGAAGGCACGGATAATTCACCCCTCCACTTT.

This chain links TRBV9 with TRBJ2-7, with TRBD2 matching over 9 bases. Trimming cost V 4 bases and J 5 bases; bases outside gene matches: 13. The CDR3 has 16 amino acids. From germline, CDR1 is SGDLS and CDR2 YYNGEE. The CDR3 sequence: CASSPGLAIDKNEQYF. CDR3 nucleotides: TGTGCCAGCAGCCCTGGACTAGCGATAGACAAGAACGAGCAGTACTTC.

The rearrangement links TRBV4-1 to TRBJ2-2, with 14 nucleotides matching TRBD2. The trim removed 5 bases at V and 6 bases at J, leaving 5 bases unmatched. The CDR3 is 16 residues long. Germline V gives CDR1 MGHRA, CDR2 YSYEKL. The CDR3: CASSYRLAGGPGELFF. In DNA form, the CDR3 reads TGCGCCAGCAGCTATCGACTAGCGGGGGGGCCCGGGGAGCTGTTTTTT.

The V and J genes are TRBV4-1 and TRBJ1-4; D not certain. Germline V gene sequence: CDR1 MGHRA, CDR2 YSYEKL. This CDR3 region has 16 residues. V shed 0 bases and J shed 0 bases, with 8 bases lying between them. The CDR3 reads CASSQESLATNEKLFF. For the CDR3, the DNA is TGCGCCAGCAGCCAAGAGTCACTTGCAACTAATGAAAAACTGTTTTTT.

This clonotype has at least ten counts. The V and J genes are TRBV29-1 and TRBJ2-7; D possibly corresponds to TRBD1 (5 bases). This CDR3 is 13 amino acids long. Germline CDR1 reads SQVTM; CDR2 reads ANQGSEA. V lost 2 bases, J lost 7 bases, and 15 bases lay in between. CDR3 nucleotide sequence: TGCAGCGTTGAATGGACAACGGTGGGAGAGCAGTACTTC. Amino acids: CSVEWTTVGEQYF.

The rearrangement links TRBV7-9 to TRBJ1-2; 9 bases align to TRBD1. V dropped 5 bases and J dropped 7; count of bases not matched to a gene: 20. CDR3 length: 18 amino acids. The germline V gene encodes CDR1 SEHNR and CDR2 FQNEAQ (reference sequence). CDR3 region: CASSIAQRLGQGYSGYTF. The DNA of the CDR3 is TGTGCCAGCAGCATCGCACAGAGGCTGGGACAGGGTTATAGTGGCTACACCTTC.

This chain links TRBV7-9 with TRBJ2-4; D is possibly TRBD1 or TRBD2 (7 bases each). The J call could be wrong; TRBJ2-5 is a better fit for the DNA end. The germline gives CDR1 SEHNR, CDR2 FQNEAQ (reference sequence). The CDR3 is 17 amino acids. In DNA, the CDR3 is TGTGCCAGCAGCTTAGGAGGGGGCGCGGGAGTACGTGAGACCCAGTACTTC. It is translated as CASSLGGGAGVRETQYF.

V and J are TRBV18 and TRBJ2-7; D is unclear. This CDR3 is built from 14 residues. Germline CDR1 KGHSH, CDR2 LQKENI. V lost 1 base and J lost 2, with 9 bases in between. CDR3 sequence: CASSPLPQTYEQYF. As DNA, the CDR3 is TGTGCCAGCTCACCACTCCCGCAGACCTACGAGCAGTACTTC.

This clonotype was observed a few times. The chain recombines TRBV27 with TRBJ2-7, with 7 bases matching TRBD2. Germline V gene data show CDR1 as MNHEY and CDR2 as SMNVEV (reference sequence). V shed 2 bases and J 9 bases; nucleotides not matched to a gene: 10. The CDR3 runs 14 residues. This CDR3 is CASSLLAASTVQYF. The CDR3 DNA sequence: TGTGCCAGCAGTTTACTAGCGGCTTCTACGGTGCAGTACTTC.

The CDR3 region is CASLNSGSSYNEQFF. As DNA, the CDR3 is TGTGCCAGCTTGAATAGCGGAAGCTCCTACAATGAGCAGTTCTTC. The genes are TRBV2 and TRBJ2-1, with D possibly being TRBD2 (6 bases). The CDR3 loop spans 15 amino acids. Trimming shortened V by 8 bases and J by 0 bases, and 14 bases separated the two germline ends. Germline CDR1 and CDR2: SNHLY and FYNNEI.

This clonotype was counted many times. The J gene is TRBJ2-1, the V gene TRBV20-1, with D possibly being TRBD1 or TRBD2 (5 bases each). Deletions cut 5 bases from V and 5 bases from J, with 13 bases between. Germline V lookup: CDR1 DFQATT, CDR2 SNEGSKA (reference sequence). CDR3 length: 13 residues. The CDR3: CSAGGLGHNEQFF. The DNA for the CDR3 is TGCAGTGCTGGAGGACTGGGACACAATGAGCAGTTCTTC.